This T cell receptor (beta chain) was captured in a study of cytomegalovirus exposure and HLA in healthy donors. The ends lost 3 bases at V and 0 bases at J; junction bases unmatched: 5. CDR3 length: 15 amino acids. Germline V lookup: CDR1 SGDLS, CDR2 YYNGEE. Concerning this clone: The target antigen is unknown.

Study outcomes and limitations: Immune exposure data for these donors was limited to CMV serostatus. A further, later analysis showed that HLA-associated TCR beta chains (compared with equally common others) were more clonally expanded.

The PCR ran on 60 Vbeta and 13 Jbeta primers. Data came from immunoSEQ multiplex PCR; TCRdb stores just in-frame clones and leaves some out. The top ten hold 2% to 2.5% of the sample, which has 85,000 to 100,000 clones, 75% to 90% seen once. The sequence derives from a man between 18 and 35 years old in good health and CMV-seronegative. The chain links TRBV9 to TRBJ1-1; TRBD1 aligns across 7 bases. Material for sequencing was PBMCs. CDR3 amino acids: CASSARGQLNTEAFF. As DNA, the CDR3 is TGTGCCAGCAGCGCCAGGGGACAGCTGAACACTGAAGCTTTCTTT.